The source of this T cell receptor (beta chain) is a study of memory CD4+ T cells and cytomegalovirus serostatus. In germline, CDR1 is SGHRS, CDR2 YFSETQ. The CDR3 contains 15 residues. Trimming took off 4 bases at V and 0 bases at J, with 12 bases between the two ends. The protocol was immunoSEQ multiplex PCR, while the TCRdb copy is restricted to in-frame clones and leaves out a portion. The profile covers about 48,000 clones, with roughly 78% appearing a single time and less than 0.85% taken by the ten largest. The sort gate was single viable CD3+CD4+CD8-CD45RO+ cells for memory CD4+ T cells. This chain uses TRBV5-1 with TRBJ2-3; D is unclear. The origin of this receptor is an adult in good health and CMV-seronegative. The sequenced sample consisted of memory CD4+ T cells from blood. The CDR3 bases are TGCGCCAGCAGCAAAGGACGGATTAGCACAGATACGCAGTATTTT. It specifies CASSKGRISTDTQYF.